The 22 T cell receptor beta chains reported below all come from one sample, sequenced in a study of regulatory T cells in long-lasting Graves disease (dated by TCRdb to the early 2020s). The intended sense of this specimen's time point label: persistent/refractory GD, antithyroid drugs over 5 years with positive TRAb. RNA was extracted from PBMCs in TRIzol for both TCR sequencing and RNA sequencing. Libraries were built with multiplex PCR. TCRdb shows the sequencer as Illumina HiSeq 4000. CDR3 regions were amplified by Arm-PCR with iRepertoire HTBI primers to construct TCR beta libraries. TCRdb cleaned the public reads at Q25 with fastp, built clones with MiXCR and kept in-frame beta chains. Entries are consolidated by CDR3 protein sequence, retaining the most common genes and DNA. The sample includes about 470,000 distinct CDR3 sequences, with about 22% observed a single time. Approximately 6.4% of the sample rests with the top ten.

The specimen comprised peripheral blood mononuclear cells (PBMCs), sampled when the disease was refractory, from a patient treated with antithyroid drugs. The receptors were sampled from a female donor with Graves disease.

This sequence joins TRBV5-5 and TRBJ1-2; no reliable D call. Trimming took off 4 bases at V and 4 bases at J, with 11 bases between the two ends. The CDR3 is 13 amino acids. CDR1 and CDR2 from the germline V gene are SGHKS and YYEKEE (reference sequence). The CDR3, as DNA: TGTGCCAGCAGCCCCGCGCGGAGCTATGGCTACACCTTC. The encoded protein is CASSPARSYGYTF.

The V call is TRBV28, the J call TRBJ2-5, with a tentative D call TRBD2 (6 bases). CDR1 and CDR2 (germline): MDHEN, SYDVKM. The CDR3 loop spans 13 amino acids. Trimming pared 6 bases from V and 1 base from J, leaving 9 bases between. The CDR3 coding sequence is TGTGCCAGCAGGGGGGGTCCCCAAGAGACCCAGTACTTC. It translates to CASRGGPQETQYF.

V is TRBV6-2 or TRBV6-3 and J is TRBJ2-7, with a possible D match to TRBD1 (5 bases). V lost 3 bases and J lost 2, with 20 bases in between. Germline assignment: CDR1 MNHEY and CDR2 SVGEGT. CDR3 length: 17 amino acids. DNA for the CDR3: TGTGCCAGCAGTTATAACCCTCTTAGGGGTAACACCTACGAGCAGTACTTC. It specifies CASSYNPLRGNTYEQYF.

V is TRBV20-1 and J is TRBJ2-1; 9 positions match TRBD1. CDR1 is DFQATT and CDR2 is SNEGSKA in the germline V gene (reference sequence). There are 12 residues in the CDR3. J lost 8 bases, V lost 5 bases, and 4 bases had no gene match. CDR3 in amino acids: CSARDRADEQFF. The CDR3 DNA follows: TGCAGTGCTCGGGACAGGGCCGATGAGCAGTTCTTC.

V gene TRBV7-9 combines with J gene TRBJ2-6; D possibly matches TRBD1 or TRBD2 (5 bases each). V was shortened by 6 bases and J by 3 bases, with 12 bases between the two germline ends. Germline loops: CDR1 SEHNR, CDR2 FQNEAQ (reference sequence). The CDR3 sequence is 15 residues long. DNA of the CDR3: TGTGCCAGCAGACCTCGGGGCGGTGGGGCCAACGTCCTGACTTTC. Translated, it gives CASRPRGGGANVLTF.

This clonotype was counted many times. The CDR3 nucleotides are TGTGCCAGCAGTTTTTGGGCAGGGGAGGATGAAAAACTGTTTTTT. Residues: CASSFWAGEDEKLFF. The gene calls are TRBV28 and TRBJ1-4, with D possibly being TRBD1 (6 bases). The CDR3 length is 15 residues. Per the germline V gene, CDR1 is MDHEN and CDR2 is SYDVKM. V lost 3 bases to trimming and J lost 6 bases, with 14 bases between them.

In this sample, this clonotype turned up many times. The genes are TRBV28 and TRBJ2-7; D is perhaps TRBD2 (6 bases). This CDR3 comprises 14 residues. V was trimmed by 3 bases and J by 3 bases, leaving 12 bases between them. Germline V lookup: CDR1 MDHEN, CDR2 SYDVKM. In DNA, the CDR3 is TGTGCCAGCAGTTTCCGGTCGGAGGGCTACGAGCAGTACTTC. Translation: CASSFRSEGYEQYF.

The chain uses TRBV7-9 and TRBJ2-1; TRBD2 agrees at 7 bases. J was trimmed by 5 bases and V by 0 bases; bases with no gene match: 13. The CDR3 runs to 18 residues. Germline loops: CDR1 SEHNR, CDR2 FQNEAQ (reference sequence). Here the CDR3 reads CASSLALVLAEVDNEQFF. CDR3 sequence (DNA): TGTGCCAGCAGCTTAGCGCTTGTTCTAGCGGAGGTGGACAATGAGCAGTTCTTC.

There are a few counts of this clonotype. The CDR3 protein is CSARDPRRDNEKLFF. The CDR3 bases are TGCAGTGCTAGAGATCCTCGGCGGGACAATGAAAAACTGTTTTTT. The chain combines TRBV20-1 with TRBJ1-4; tentatively, D is TRBD1 (5 bases). Deletions cut 0 bases from V and 5 bases from J, with 13 bases between. The germline V gene has CDR1 DFQATT and CDR2 SNEGSKA (reference sequence). The CDR3 contains 15 residues.

The count of this clonotype is one. V is TRBV6-4 and J is TRBJ2-1, with D perhaps TRBD1 (5 bases). V dropped 10 bases and J dropped 9 bases, with 19 bases sitting between them. CDR1 MRHNA and CDR2 SNTAGT come from the germline V gene. The CDR3 loop spans 13 amino acids. The CDR3 DNA follows: TGTGCCACCCGCGATTTAGGGGCCGGTGAGCAGTTCTTC. Protein: CATRDLGAGEQFF.

The table lists this clonotype with many counts. The chain carries TRBV12-3 or TRBV12-4 and TRBJ2-5; D might be TRBD2 (5 bases). The CDR3 loop spans 15 amino acids. The V end lost 5 bases, the J end lost 7 bases, and 20 bases lay between the germline ends. The CDR3 protein is CASSPSAHPRGTQYF. The CDR3 DNA follows: TGTGCCAGCAGTCCCAGCGCACACCCTCGGGGGACCCAGTACTTC.

This clonotype was picked up many times. The CDR3 DNA is TGTGCCAGCGCCCCAGGGAACTATGGCTACACCTTC. It translates to CASAPGNYGYTF. This chain uses TRBV28 with TRBJ1-2; tentative D call: TRBD1 (5 bases). The CDR3 totals 12 residues. V was clipped by 8 bases and J by 2 bases, with 9 bases between them. Germline loops: CDR1 MDHEN, CDR2 SYDVKM.

This chain uses TRBV6-1 with TRBJ1-1; no clear D gene. Germline values: CDR1 MNHNS, CDR2 SASEGT. The ends were cut back, 7 bases at V and 1 base at J, with 10 bases in the middle. The CDR3 has 13 amino acids. Written as DNA, the CDR3 is TGTGCCAGCATTAGGCGATGGAACACTGAAGCTTTCTTT. Translation gives CASIRRWNTEAFF.

The sample holds many counts of this clonotype. Just one base apart from a much larger clone, this may be a read error. Because it lacks the conserved phenylalanine or tryptophan at the end, this CDR3 is likely a read error. This chain uses TRBV7-9 with TRBJ1-1; D remains ambiguous. The CDR3 sequence is 12 residues long. Looked up from germline, CDR1 is SEHNR and CDR2 is FQNEAQ (reference sequence). V shed 4 bases and J shed 2 bases, with 5 bases lying between them. The CDR3 DNA sequence: TGTGCCAGCAGCTGGCCTAACACTGAAGCTTTCCTT. Encoded protein: CASSWPNTEAFL.

The sample holds many counts of this clonotype. The rearrangement joins TRBV12-3 or TRBV12-4 to TRBJ1-2, with a possible D match to TRBD1 (5 bases). This CDR3 is built from 15 residues. V lost 1 base and J 8 bases, leaving 17 bases between the germline ends. The CDR3 region is CASSLGVTPRGGYTF. Here the CDR3 DNA reads TGTGCCAGCAGTTTAGGGGTCACACCCCGGGGCGGCTACACCTTC.

This clonotype has ten or more counts. The rearrangement uses TRBV3-1 and TRBJ1-2; 7 bases agree with TRBD1. Trimming took 0 bases from V and 8 from J; bases not matched to a gene: 9. This CDR3 comprises 15 residues. Germline V gene data show CDR1 as LGHDT and CDR2 as YNNKEL (reference sequence). The CDR3 DNA reads as TGTGCCAGCAGCCAAGAGTTGGGACAGAGGGGAGGCTACACCTTC. This gives the protein CASSQELGQRGGYTF. Full variable domain (outside the CDR3, taken from reference TRBV3-1 and TRBJ1-2): DTAVSQTPKYLVTQMGNDKSIKCEQNLGHDTMYWYKQDSKKFLKIMFSYNNKELIINETVPNRFSPKSPDKAHLNLHINSLELGDSAVYFCASSQELGQRGGYTFGSGTRLTVV.

There are many counts of this clonotype. V and J are TRBV12-3 or TRBV12-4 and TRBJ1-1; TRBD1 matches at 10 bases. V was pared by 7 bases and J by 5 bases, with 7 bases of the junction left unmatched. CDR3 size: 14 residues. The CDR3 DNA reads as TGTGCCAGCACCGGGACAGGGGCATATACTGAAGCTTTCTTT. This encodes CASTGTGAYTEAFF.

This clonotype was seen repeatedly, ten times or more. This rearrangement joins TRBV13 to TRBJ1-6; TRBD1 aligns across 8 bases. CDR3 length: 14 residues. Germline V gene lookup returns CDR1 PRHDT and CDR2 FYEKMQ (reference sequence). V was pared by 5 bases and J by 6 bases, with 3 bases of the junction left unmatched. The CDR3 region is CASSQDRVNSPLHF. The DNA of the CDR3 is TGTGCCAGCAGCCAGGACAGGGTTAATTCACCCCTCCACTTT.

The chain is built from TRBV7-2 and TRBJ2-1; no clear D gene. The V gene's germline CDR1 is SGHTA and CDR2 FQGNSA. Trimming left V 5 bases short and J 7 bases short, with 15 bases between. This CDR3 has 14 residues. CDR3 amino acids: CASSHNIGENEQFF. The CDR3 DNA is TGTGCCAGCAGCCATAATATTGGGGAAAATGAGCAGTTCTTC.

The chain combines TRBV29-1 with TRBJ1-1; D is uncertain. From germline, CDR1 is SQVTM and CDR2 ANQGSEA. Trimming stripped 4 bases from V and 10 bases from J, with 19 bases between. The CDR3 spans 13 residues. The CDR3 DNA sequence: TGCAGCGTTGGTTCGGTTGTTTATCGGGGAGCTTTCTTT. As protein: CSVGSVVYRGAFF.

V is TRBV5-1 and J is TRBJ2-3, with 7 nucleotides matching TRBD1. Losses at the gene ends were 3 bases for V and 4 bases for J; bases not matched to a gene: 8. The CDR3 is made up of 15 amino acids. Germline V lookup: CDR1 SGHRS, CDR2 YFSETQ. CDR3 DNA sequence: TGCGCCAGCAGCTCCGGACAGGTTTTCTCAGATACGCAGTATTTT. Its protein is CASSSGQVFSDTQYF.

The count of this clonotype is one. The gene calls are TRBV20-1 and TRBJ2-2, with 10 bases matching TRBD2. The length of the CDR3 is 17 residues. Unmatched junction bases numbered 8, after V lost 0 bases and J lost 4 bases. Germline CDR1 reads DFQATT; CDR2 reads SNEGSKA (reference sequence). The CDR3 bases are TGCAGTGCTAGAGATTCTAGCGGGAGTGGCGGCACCGGGGAGCTGTTTTTT. This codes for CSARDSSGSGGTGELFF.